One sample yielded the 20 T cell receptor beta chains listed below, sequenced in a study of blood T cell repertoires in COVID-19. Sequencing was performed with immunoSEQ multiplex PCR; in TCRdb, only in-frame clones are kept and a portion is missing. In the table there are some 240,000 clones, roughly four fifths of which are singletons. The sequenced sample was PBMCs or T cells enriched from blood (not recorded which). Receptors were obtained from a man aged 50 to 60 who had recovered from COVID-19.

This rearrangement joins TRBV5-1 to TRBJ1-2; D gene uncertain. CDR3 size: 14 residues. The ends were cut back, 3 bases at V and 0 bases at J, with 9 bases in the middle. CDR1 is SGHRS and CDR2 is YFSETQ in the germline V gene. The CDR3 reads CASSSDTTNYGYTF. The CDR3 bases are TGCGCCAGCAGCTCAGACACCACTAACTATGGCTACACCTTC.

This chain joins TRBV29-1 and TRBJ2-5; possible D gene TRBD1, 6 bases. Germline CDR1 reads SQVTM; CDR2 reads ANQGSEA. The germline V and J ends were trimmed by 8 bases and 5 bases, with 15 bases remaining between them. CDR3 length: 12 amino acids. CDR3 sequence (DNA): TGCAGCCTATACAGGGATGGGGAGACCCAGTACTTC. Translated, it gives CSLYRDGETQYF.

The chain couples TRBV5-6 to TRBJ1-3, with D unresolved. Trimming took 0 bases from V and 2 from J, leaving 12 bases between them. This CDR3 has 16 residues. Germline V lookup: CDR1 SGHDT, CDR2 YYEEEE. In DNA form, the CDR3 reads TGTGCCAGCAGCTTGGACATGGCAATCGCTGGAAACACCATATATTTT. This translates into CASSLDMAIAGNTIYF.

The V gene is TRBV5-1, the J gene TRBJ2-7; D perhaps matches TRBD2 (6 bases). CDR3 length equals 14 residues. Trimming stripped 4 bases from V and 3 bases from J, with 14 bases between. Germline lookup yields CDR1 SGHRS and CDR2 YFSETQ. The CDR3 region is CASSPEGQVYEQYF. The CDR3 region has the DNA TGCGCCAGCAGCCCGGAGGGGCAGGTCTACGAGCAGTACTTC.

The V gene is TRBV18, the J gene TRBJ2-7; 7 nucleotides match TRBD2. V gave up 2 bases and J gave up 7 bases; unmatched junction bases: 11. The CDR3 loop spans 15 amino acids. Germline CDR1 KGHSH, CDR2 LQKENI. The chain's CDR3 is CASSPTTALGGEQYF. The CDR3 DNA sequence: TGTGCCAGCTCACCAACGACGGCACTGGGGGGGGAGCAGTACTTC.

The chain combines TRBV14 with TRBJ2-5, with TRBD2 as a possible D gene (7 bases). The ends were cut back, 3 bases at V and 4 bases at J, with 9 bases in the middle. There are 13 residues in the CDR3. Germline V CDR1 and CDR2: SGHDN, FVKESK. The CDR3 DNA is TGTGCCAGCAGCCATGCGGGGGCAGAGACCCAGTACTTC. Amino acids: CASSHAGAETQYF. Full variable domain (remainder filled in from reference TRBV14 and TRBJ2-5): EAGVTQFPSHSVIEKGQTVTLRCDPISGHDNLYWYRRVMGKEIKFLLHFVKESKQDESGMPNNRFLAERTGGTYSTLKVQPAELEDSGVYFCASSHAGAETQYFGPGTRLLVL.

Note on this clone: The junction departs from the called germline gene at one end, perhaps through a read error. The chain is built from TRBV29-1 and TRBJ1-1, with 8 bases that match TRBD1. Germline CDR1 reads SQVTM; CDR2 reads ANQGSEA. The CDR3 loop spans 13 amino acids. CDR3 sequence reads: CSVEDRGNTEAFF. For the CDR3, the DNA is TGCAGCGTCGAAGACAGGGGGAACACTGAAGCTTTCTTT.

The genes are TRBV5-1 and TRBJ2-2; D gene uncertain. The CDR3 totals 17 residues. The germline V and J ends were trimmed by 0 bases and 1 base, with 13 bases remaining between them. CDR1 is SGHRS, CDR2 YFSETQ, per germline. The CDR3 region is CASSLGVAGRNTGELFF. The CDR3 DNA follows: TGCGCCAGCAGCTTGGGGGTGGCAGGCCGGAACACCGGGGAGCTGTTTTTT.

This chain joins TRBV5-4 and TRBJ2-5; 8 bases fit TRBD2. The germline V gene encodes CDR1 SGHNT and CDR2 YYREEE (reference sequence). V lost 3 bases to trimming and J lost 2 bases; unmatched junction nucleotides: 9. CDR3 length equals 16 residues. The CDR3 is CASSYQAGGGQETQYF. For the CDR3, the DNA is TGTGCCAGCAGCTACCAGGCGGGGGGAGGGCAAGAGACCCAGTACTTC.

The chain links TRBV7-8 to TRBJ1-2, with D unresolved. CDR3 length equals 13 residues. The germline V and J ends were trimmed by 5 bases and 8 bases, with 15 bases remaining between them. CDR1 is SGHVS and CDR2 is FQNEAQ in the germline V gene. Here the CDR3 DNA reads TGTGCCAGCAGCCTAAGGTCCGGGAGGGGCTACACCTTC. As protein: CASSLRSGRGYTF.

The chain carries TRBV5-6 and TRBJ2-2, with a weak D call TRBD2 (6 bases). This CDR3 contains 14 residues. V lost 3 bases and J lost 8, with 14 bases in between. Germline CDR1 is SGHDT and CDR2 is YYEEEE. In DNA form, the CDR3 reads TGTGCCAGCAGCTCCGGGGAGGACTATGGGGAGCTGTTTTTT. Encoded protein: CASSSGEDYGELFF.

The chain links TRBV5-1 to TRBJ2-7; D may be TRBD1 (6 bases). This CDR3 is 14 amino acids long. Germline V gene lookup returns CDR1 SGHRS and CDR2 YFSETQ. Trimming cost V 5 bases and J 6 bases, with 18 bases left between them. The CDR3 sequence: CASSRDTASPEQYF. CDR3 DNA: TGCGCCAGCAGTCGGGACACTGCCTCACCCGAGCAGTACTTC.

The chain carries TRBV5-1 and TRBJ2-7, with a tentative D call TRBD1 (6 bases). Looked up from germline, CDR1 is SGHRS and CDR2 is YFSETQ. Trimming shortened V by 5 bases and J by 3 bases, and 18 bases separated the two germline ends. The CDR3 runs to 15 residues. CDR3 in DNA: TGCGCCAGCAGATTGACCGCGACAGGCTTCTACGAGCAGTACTTC. It specifies CASRLTATGFYEQYF. Combining the CDR3 with reference TRBV5-1 and TRBJ2-7 gives the whole variable domain KAGVTQTPRYLIKTRGQQVTLSCSPISGHRSVSWYQQTPGQGLQFLFEYFSETQRNKGNFPGRFSGRQFSNSRSEMNVSTLELGDSALYLCASRLTATGFYEQYFGPGTRLTVT.

The gene calls are TRBV21-1 and TRBJ2-7; the table's D call TRBD2 went unverified against the DNA. TRBV21-1 is a pseudogene. This CDR3 comprises 14 residues. DNA of the CDR3: TGTGCCAGCAGCAAAAGGCGACTAGGCTACGAGCAGTACTTC. Translated, it gives CASSKRRLGYEQYF.

V gene TRBV7-2 combines with J gene TRBJ2-7; D not resolved. With 4 bases removed from V and 1 base from J, the gap between germline ends came to 8 bases. The V gene's germline CDR1 is SGHTA and CDR2 FQGNSA. This CDR3 region has 13 residues. Here the CDR3 DNA reads TGTGCCAGCAGCTCCCGCGCGTCCTACGAGCAGTACTTC. This translates into CASSSRASYEQYF.

In nucleotides, the CDR3 is TGTGCCAGCAGCCAAGGTGCGGGAGGTGGAAACACCATATATTTT. Its protein is CASSQGAGGGNTIYF. This rearrangement joins TRBV3-1 (or the pseudogene TRBV3-2) to TRBJ1-3; D unclear. Per germline, CDR1 LGHDT and CDR2 YNNKEL (reference sequence). This CDR3 is built from 15 residues. V was trimmed by 1 base and J by 3 bases, leaving 10 bases between them.

The chain employs TRBV19 and TRBJ1-5; TRBD1 matches at 7 bases. The CDR3 is 14 residues long. CDR1 is LNHDA and CDR2 is SQIVND in the germline V gene (reference sequence). V lost 4 bases to trimming and J lost 4 bases; unmatched junction nucleotides: 4. The CDR3 sequence: CASSRTGYNQPQHF. CDR3 sequence (DNA): TGTGCCAGTAGTAGGACAGGTTATAATCAGCCCCAGCATTTT. The full variable domain, rest sourced from reference TRBV19 and TRBJ1-5, is DGGITQSPKYLFRKEGQNVTLSCEQNLNHDAMYWYRQDPGQGLRLIYYSQIVNDFQKGDIAEGYSVSREKKESFPLTVTSAQKNPTAFYLCASSRTGYNQPQHFGDGTRLSIL.

The chain is built from TRBV5-6 and TRBJ2-5, with no clear D. Germline V gene lookup returns CDR1 SGHDT and CDR2 YYEEEE. The CDR3 is 17 amino acids. V was pared by 0 bases and J by 0 bases, with 15 bases between. CDR3 in amino acids: CASSLARGSSYQETQYF. The CDR3 region has the DNA TGTGCCAGCAGCTTGGCCCGAGGTAGCAGCTACCAAGAGACCCAGTACTTC.

The genes are TRBV19 and TRBJ2-5; 12 bases line up with TRBD2. The CDR3 extends over 17 amino acids. CDR1 and CDR2 from the germline V gene are LNHDA and SQIVND (reference sequence). The V gene end was trimmed by 3 bases and the J gene end by 5 bases; junction bases not matched to a gene: 10. DNA of the CDR3: TGTGCCAGTAGTATGACGCGGACTAGCGGGGCGGGTGAGACCCAGTACTTC. It encodes CASSMTRTSGAGETQYF.

This rearrangement joins TRBV19 to TRBJ1-5; no definite D call. Germline-derived CDR1 and CDR2 are LNHDA and SQIVND (reference sequence). The V end lost 3 bases, the J end lost 4 bases, and 10 bases lay between the germline ends. The CDR3 has 14 residues. The CDR3 region is CASSMWRPNQPQHF. The CDR3, as DNA: TGTGCCAGTAGTATGTGGAGGCCGAATCAGCCCCAGCATTTT.